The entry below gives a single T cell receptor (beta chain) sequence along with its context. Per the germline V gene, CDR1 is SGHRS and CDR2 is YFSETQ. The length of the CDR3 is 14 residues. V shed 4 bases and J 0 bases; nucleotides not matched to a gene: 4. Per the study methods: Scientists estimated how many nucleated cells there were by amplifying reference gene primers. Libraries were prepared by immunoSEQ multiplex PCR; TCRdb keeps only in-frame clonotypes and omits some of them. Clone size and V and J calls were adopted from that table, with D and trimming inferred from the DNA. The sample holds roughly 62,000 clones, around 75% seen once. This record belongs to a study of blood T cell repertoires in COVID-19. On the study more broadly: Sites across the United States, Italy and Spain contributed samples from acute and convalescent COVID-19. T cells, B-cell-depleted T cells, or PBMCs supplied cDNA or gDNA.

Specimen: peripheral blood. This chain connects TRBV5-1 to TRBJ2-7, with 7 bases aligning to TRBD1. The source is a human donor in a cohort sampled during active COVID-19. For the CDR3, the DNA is TGCGCCAGCAGCCGGGACAGCTTCTCCTACGAGCAGTACTTC. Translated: CASSRDSFSYEQYF.